The rows below give T cell receptor beta chains drawn from one sample of a study of blood T cell repertoires in COVID-19. TCRdb keeps only in-frame clones here, not all; method: immunoSEQ multiplex PCR. The data hold 310,000 or so clones, with 90% to 95% observed a single time. The specimen sequenced was peripheral blood. Source of these receptors: a woman under 40 with COVID-19, enrolled during active disease. The CDR3 runs from the conserved cysteine through the conserved F or W. The D gene is left open where the match is weak. Part of the rows lack a size; the others show once, few, many or a class for expanded clones.

abundance	d_gene	len	v_gene	j_gene	CDR3nt	CDR3aa
-	TRBD2	15	TRBV6-5	TRBJ2-1	TGTGCCAGCAGTTCAGGACTAGCGGGAGTAAATGAGCAGTTCTTC	CASSSGLAGVNEQFF
once	-	14	TRBV5-1	TRBJ2-5	TGCGCCAGCAGCTTACAGACGGACCAAGAGACCCAGTACTTC	CASSLQTDQETQYF
-	-	15	TRBV7-2	TRBJ1-2	TGTGCCAGCAGCTTATCGTTATCTGCTAACTATGGCTACACCTTC	CASSLSLSANYGYTF
-	-	13	TRBV2	TRBJ2-1	TGTGCCAGCAGTGAAGTTACTAGAGGTGAGCAGTTCTTC	CASSEVTRGEQFF
once	TRBD1	16	TRBV18	TRBJ2-1	TGTGCCAGCTCACCCGCGGACAGGGGGTTTTACAATGAGCAGTTCTTC	CASSPADRGFYNEQFF
-	TRBD1	14	TRBV11-2	TRBJ1-2	TGTGCCAGCAGTCAAGGCGGGACAGGGTGGGGCTACACCTTC	CASSQGGTGWGYTF
-	TRBD2	16	TRBV19	TRBJ2-3	TGTGCCAGTAGTATTCAGCTAGCGGGAGGCACAGATACGCAGTATTTT	CASSIQLAGGTDTQYF
-	TRBD1	16	TRBV20-1	TRBJ2-2	TGCAGTGCTAGTTATTTGGGACAGGGGAATCCCGGGGAGCTGTTTTTT	CSASYLGQGNPGELFF
once	-	14	TRBV9	TRBJ1-6	TGTGCCAGCAGCCCTGGACAGAATAATTCACCCCTCCACTTT	CASSPGQNNSPLHF
-	TRBD1	19	TRBV9	TRBJ2-7	TGTGCCAGCAGCGTCTCAGTGGAAATGGGACAGGGGGTATCCTACGAGCAGTACTTC	CASSVSVEMGQGVSYEQYF
once	-	15	TRBV11-3	TRBJ2-2	TGTGCCAGCAGTTCCCCCGGGATTAACACCGGGGAGCTGTTTTTT	CASSSPGINTGELFF
-	-	15	TRBV7-6	TRBJ2-2	TGTGCCAGCAGCTTAGGTGGGAGGAACACCGGGGAGCTGTTTTTT	CASSLGGRNTGELFF
-	TRBD2	14	TRBV28	TRBJ2-3	TGTGCCAGCAGTTTGGGGGGGGATGCAGATACGCAGTATTTT	CASSLGGDADTQYF
once	TRBD2	13	TRBV19	TRBJ2-1	TGTGCCACCTCTCGGGGGGGATCCAATGAGCAGTTCTTC	CATSRGGSNEQFF
once	TRBD1	16	TRBV5-1	TRBJ1-2	TGCGCCAGCAGCCGCCCTGATACCGGGACAGGATGGGGCTACACCTTC	CASSRPDTGTGWGYTF
-	-	13	TRBV5-5	TRBJ1-4	TGTGCCAGCAGCCGACCAGGGTACGAAAAACTGTTTTTT	CASSRPGYEKLFF
-	TRBD2	16	TRBV4-1	TRBJ2-3	TGCGCCAGCAGCCAAGAGCTAGCGGGATCCACAGATACGCAGTATTTT	CASSQELAGSTDTQYF
-	-	12	TRBV5-1	TRBJ2-7	TGCGCCAGCAGCTTGGACGGCTACGAGCAGTACTTC	CASSLDGYEQYF
-	-	14	TRBV19	TRBJ2-7	TGTGCCAGTAGTATAGTAGCGGCTAGTTCCGAGCAGTACTTC	CASSIVAASSEQYF
many	TRBD2	14	TRBV11-2	TRBJ2-7	TGTGCCAGCAGCTCGCTAGCGGGACGCTACGAGCAGTACTTC	CASSSLAGRYEQYF
-	-	14	TRBV7-9	TRBJ2-2	TGTGCCAGCAGCTCATTCACAGGGACCGGGGAGCTGTTTTTT	CASSSFTGTGELFF
once	-	17	TRBV7-9	TRBJ2-7	TGTGCCAGCAGCGGAACCGGGACACCTCCCGGAGCCTACGAGCAGTACTTC	CASSGTGTPPGAYEQYF
-	-	16	TRBV13	TRBJ2-7	TGTGCCAGCAGCTTAGAGGCTGGGCAGCCTCTCTACGAGCAGTACTTC	CASSLEAGQPLYEQYF
once	TRBD1	15	TRBV2	TRBJ1-6	TGTGCCAGCAGCCAGGGACAGGGCGATAATTCACCCCTCCACTTT	CASSQGQGDNSPLHF
once	-	14	TRBV11-3	TRBJ2-7	TGTGCCAGCAGCTTAGTCCCCTTATCCTACGAGCAGTACTTC	CASSLVPLSYEQYF
-	TRBD1	13	TRBV10-3	TRBJ1-3	TGTGCCATCAGCCCGGACAGGGGAAACACCATATATTTT	CAISPDRGNTIYF
-	TRBD2	14	TRBV30	TRBJ2-1	TGTGCCTGGACGTTTGGGGGGAGGGCCGGTGAGCAGTTCTTC	CAWTFGGRAGEQFF
-	-	14	TRBV18	TRBJ2-4	TGTGCCAGCTCACCAGGTGACGCTAGGGGCATTCAGTACTTC	CASSPGDARGIQYF
once	-	13	TRBV19	TRBJ2-7	TGTGCCAGTAGTATAGATGGAGCCTACGAGCAGTACTTC	CASSIDGAYEQYF
-	TRBD2	14	TRBV11-3	TRBJ2-1	TGTGCCAGCAGCTTAGCGGGGGGGGGCAATGAGCAGTTCTTC	CASSLAGGGNEQFF
-	TRBD2	15	TRBV4-1	TRBJ2-1	TGCGCCAGCAGCCGCCCGGGACTAGCGGCCAATGAGCAGTTCTTC	CASSRPGLAANEQFF
-	TRBD2	16	TRBV5-1	TRBJ2-1	TGCGCCAGCAGCTTGGAGGTAGCGGGAAGGTACAATGAGCAGTTCTTC	CASSLEVAGRYNEQFF
-	-	16	TRBV7-8	TRBJ1-1	TGTGCCAGCAGCCTCAGCTGGCGGGCAATGAACACTGAAGCTTTCTTT	CASSLSWRAMNTEAFF
-	-	14	TRBV27	TRBJ2-7	TGTGCCAGCAGTTTATTCCGGGGAGGATACGAGCAGTACTTC	CASSLFRGGYEQYF
-	-	14	TRBV11-2	TRBJ1-1	TGTGCCAGCAGCTTAGTGCGGATGAACACTGAAGCTTTCTTT	CASSLVRMNTEAFF
-	TRBD1	17	TRBV25-1	TRBJ1-3	TGTGCCAGCAGTACCAATCTTCCCGGGACAGGGAGAAACACCATATATTTT	CASSTNLPGTGRNTIYF
-	-	16	TRBV4-1	TRBJ2-2	TGCGCCAGCAGCCGGACATCTACCAACCCCAGCGGGGAGCTGTTTTTT	CASSRTSTNPSGELFF
-	-	12	TRBV29-1	TRBJ2-7	TGCAGCGGGGAGGTCGGGACAGACGAGCAGTACTTC	CSGEVGTDEQYF
few	TRBD1	14	TRBV7-9	TRBJ1-4	TGTGCCAGCAGCCAGGGACAGGGCGGGGAAAAACTGTTTTTT	CASSQGQGGEKLFF
-	-	14	TRBV28	TRBJ1-4	TGTGCCAGCAGTTTAGCGGGAACTAATGAAAAACTGTTTTTT	CASSLAGTNEKLFF
-	TRBD2	15	TRBV28	TRBJ2-2	TGTGCCAGCAGTTTATGGCGGGGGGCACACGGGGAGCTGTTTTTT	CASSLWRGAHGELFF
-	-	15	TRBV2	TRBJ1-6	TGTGCCAGCGGATTACAGAGCTCCTATAATTCACCCCTCCACTTT	CASGLQSSYNSPLHF
-	TRBD1	17	TRBV28	TRBJ1-6	TGTGCCAGCAGACCCCCCCGAGACAGGGGTCCGGATTCACCCCTCCACTTT	CASRPPRDRGPDSPLHF
-	TRBD2	16	TRBV29-1	TRBJ2-2	TGCAGCGCCGGGACTAGCGGGCTCGCGAACACCGGGGAGCTGTTTTTT	CSAGTSGLANTGELFF
-	-	15	TRBV11-1	TRBJ1-1	TGTGCCAGCAGCTTAGGGGGGCGAATATACACTGAAGCTTTCTTT	CASSLGGRIYTEAFF
once	-	11	TRBV25-1	TRBJ1-1	TGTGCCAGCAGTTCCCCCATTGAAGCTTTCTTT	CASSSPIEAFF
-	-	14	TRBV21-1	TRBJ1-5	TGTGCCAGCAGCAAAGGACAACGGAATCAGCCCCAGCATTTT	CASSKGQRNQPQHF
-	-	16	TRBV5-1	TRBJ1-3	TGCGCCAGCAGCTTGGGAGCGGTTAACTCTGGAAACACCATATATTTT	CASSLGAVNSGNTIYF
-	TRBD2	17	TRBV7-6	TRBJ2-1	TGTGCCAGCAGCCCCCCTCGTGGGGGGGAATCCTACAATGAGCAGTTCTTC	CASSPPRGGESYNEQFF